This TCR beta chain was captured in a study of regulatory T cells. Autoimmunity was present in every CD3G-deficient patient, worse in two. At testing, patients were 2 to 39 years old, with reduced naive and increased memory T-cell proportions. Sorting split CD4+ cells into CD25-high CD127-low Tregs and CD25-low CD127-high conventional T cells. V lost 3 bases to trimming and J lost 4 bases, with 11 bases between them. CDR1 MNHEY and CDR2 SMNVEV come from the germline V gene (reference sequence). The CDR3 has 14 residues. The PCR used 52 TRBV and 13 TRBJ primers. Only in-frame clones appear in the TCRdb table, and some are missing; sequencing was by immunoSEQ multiplex PCR. The table lists tens of thousands of clones, roughly 88% of them singletons, with 1.3% in the top ten. Overall study findings and caveats: Regulatory T cells showed the strongest V-J pair restriction and V/J gene skewing among patient repertoires. In CD3G-deficient patients, conventional CD4+ T cells were enriched for hydrophobic CDR3 residues at positions 6 and 7.

As to this clone: Its antigen is unknown.

Sequencing was done on a sample of conventional CD4+ T cells sorted from blood. The V and J genes are TRBV27 and TRBJ2-3; D is tentatively TRBD1 or TRBD2 (5 bases each). The origin of this receptor is a child aged 5-17 years with CD3G deficiency. CDR3: CASSFARGADTQYF. For the CDR3, the DNA is TGTGCCAGCAGTTTTGCAAGGGGAGCAGATACGCAGTATTTT.